Listed here are 26 T cell receptor beta chains from one sample, sequenced in a study of control samples from healthy donors and cancer patients. Profiled with immunoSEQ multiplex PCR; TCRdb holds only in-frame clones, not every one. The sample records 130,000 or so clones, around 87% being singletons. The material sequenced was blood. The origin of the receptors is a middle-aged man in good health.

This chain joins TRBV5-6 and TRBJ2-2; no definite D call. The CDR3 has 14 amino acids. Per the germline V gene, CDR1 is SGHDT and CDR2 is YYEEEE. V gave up 7 bases and J gave up 5 bases, with 15 bases separating them. In DNA, the CDR3 is TGTGCCAGCTTAACTGGCGCGTGGACCGGGGAGCTGTTTTTT. Residues: CASLTGAWTGELFF. Supplemented by reference TRBV5-6 and TRBJ2-2, the full variable domain reads DAGVTQSPTHLIKTRGQQVTLRCSPKSGHDTVSWYQQALGQGPQFIFQYYEEEERQRGNFPDRFSGHQFPNYSSELNVNALLLGDSALYLCASLTGAWTGELFFGEGSRLTVL.

The chain is built from TRBV10-1 and TRBJ1-1; no clear D. The CDR3 has 14 amino acids. Trimming stripped 6 bases from V and 0 bases from J, with 11 bases between. The germline V gene has CDR1 WNHNN and CDR2 SYGVQD (reference sequence). CDR3 sequence: CASSSGLMNTEAFF. The DNA for the CDR3 is TGCGCCAGCAGCTCCGGGTTGATGAACACTGAAGCTTTCTTT.

The chain uses TRBV6-5 and TRBJ1-4, with 7 bases matching TRBD1. Germline values: CDR1 MNHEY, CDR2 SVGAGI. The CDR3 is 16 amino acids. V lost 0 bases to trimming and J lost 7 bases; unmatched junction nucleotides: 8. CDR3 protein: CASSYSPWDSGEKLFF. The CDR3 DNA is TGTGCCAGCAGTTACTCGCCGTGGGACAGTGGTGAAAAACTGTTTTTT.

The rearrangement joins TRBV5-1 to TRBJ1-2; D uncertain. The V end lost 0 bases, the J end lost 0 bases, and 9 bases lay between the germline ends. Germline-derived CDR1 and CDR2 are SGHRS and YFSETQ. CDR3 length equals 15 residues. This chain's CDR3 is CASSLGLGTNYGYTF. Here the CDR3 DNA reads TGCGCCAGCAGCTTGGGGCTCGGAACTAACTATGGCTACACCTTC.

The rearrangement joins TRBV27 to TRBJ1-4, with TRBD1 identical over 7 bases. The CDR3 spans 13 residues. V was pared by 4 bases and J by 7 bases, with 3 bases of the junction left unmatched. In germline, CDR1 is MNHEY, CDR2 SMNVEV (reference sequence). In nucleotides, the CDR3 is TGTGCCAGCAGTTCGTGGGACAGTGAAAAACTGTTTTTT. As protein: CASSSWDSEKLFF.

The CDR3 spells CASSYDRGAFF. CDR3 bases: TGTGCCAGCAGTTATGACAGGGGTGCTTTCTTT. The V and J genes are TRBV12-3 or TRBV12-4 and TRBJ1-1; 8 nucleotides match TRBD1. The CDR3 spans 11 residues. Trimming at V came to 4 bases and at J to 11 bases, leaving 3 bases not matched to a gene.

This chain joins TRBV7-2 and TRBJ1-2; 8 nucleotides match TRBD1. Germline CDR1 is SGHTA and CDR2 is FQGNSA. The CDR3 runs 15 residues. Unmatched junction bases numbered 9, after V lost 5 bases and J lost 4 bases. CDR3 bases: TGTGCCAGCAGCCCCACCGCCGGACAGGGCTATGGCTACACCTTC. Protein product: CASSPTAGQGYGYTF.

The V call is TRBV15, the J call TRBJ2-7; 8 positions match TRBD1. This CDR3 spans 15 amino acids. Germline V gene lookup returns CDR1 LNHNV and CDR2 YYDKDF (reference sequence). V was clipped by 2 bases and J by 3 bases; unmatched bases: 6. CDR3 sequence reads: CATSRNGQGGYEQYF. In DNA, the CDR3 is TGTGCCACCAGCAGAAACGGACAGGGTGGCTACGAGCAGTACTTC.

The CDR3 is CASSLRGANYGYTF. The CDR3, as DNA: TGTGCCAGCAGCTTAAGGGGGGCAAACTATGGCTACACCTTC. The chain couples TRBV5-6 to TRBJ1-2, with a weak D call TRBD1 (6 bases). CDR1 is SGHDT and CDR2 is YYEEEE in the germline V gene. This CDR3 spans 14 amino acids. Trimming shortened V by 2 bases and J by 2 bases, and 10 bases separated the two germline ends.

The V and J genes are TRBV5-4 and TRBJ2-3, with D perhaps matching TRBD1 (5 bases). The CDR3 length is 15 residues. The V gene's germline CDR1 is SGHNT and CDR2 YYREEE (reference sequence). The germline V and J ends were trimmed by 4 bases and 3 bases, with 15 bases remaining between them. CDR3 bases: TGTGCCAGCAGCGAACGGAGCACAGGAACAGATACGCAGTATTTT. This sequence encodes CASSERSTGTDTQYF. Full variable domain (missing parts from reference TRBV5-4 and TRBJ2-3): ETGVTQSPTHLIKTRGQQVTLRCSSQSGHNTVSWYQQALGQGPQFIFQYYREEENGRGNFPPRFSGLQFPNYSSELNVNALELDDSALYLCASSERSTGTDTQYFGPGTRLTVL.

The gene calls are TRBV19 and TRBJ1-6; D is unclear. This CDR3 comprises 16 residues. Germline V gene lookup returns CDR1 LNHDA and CDR2 SQIVND (reference sequence). V was cut by 6 bases and J by 0 bases, with 12 bases left in between. The CDR3 is CASRRIMSSYNSPLHF. As DNA, the CDR3 is TGTGCCAGTAGACGGATTATGAGCTCCTATAATTCACCCCTCCACTTT.

The chain recombines TRBV2 with TRBJ2-4, with D hard to call. V was shortened by 4 bases and J by 0 bases, with 10 bases between the two germline ends. The length of the CDR3 is 15 residues. Germline loops: CDR1 SNHLY, CDR2 FYNNEI. As DNA, the CDR3 is TGTGCCAGCAGTGTGACTCTACTAGCCAAAAACATTCAGTACTTC. This sequence encodes CASSVTLLAKNIQYF.

A single count supports this clone. The chain recombines TRBV7-2 with TRBJ2-7, with D possibly TRBD2 on 5 matching bases. CDR1 and CDR2 (germline): SGHTA, FQGNSA. This CDR3 is 15 amino acids long. V was clipped by 0 bases and J by 1 base, with 10 bases between them. Here the CDR3 DNA reads TGTGCCAGCAGCTTAGCGTTCGGCGGGTCCTACGAGCAGTACTTC. Translation: CASSLAFGGSYEQYF.

The V and J genes are TRBV11-3 and TRBJ2-7, with D possibly being TRBD1 or TRBD2 (5 bases each). V was shortened by 5 bases and J by 4 bases, with 15 bases between the two germline ends. CDR3 length: 14 amino acids. From germline, CDR1 is SGHNT and CDR2 YENEEA. CDR3 nucleotides: TGTGCCAGCAGCCCCGGGACGGATGTTTACGAGCAGTACTTC. This sequence encodes CASSPGTDVYEQYF.

The V and J genes are TRBV24-1 and TRBJ1-3; the D is unclear. V lost 10 bases, J lost 3 bases, and 9 bases lay in between. The germline gives CDR1 KGHDR, CDR2 SFDVKD. The CDR3 covers 12 residues. CDR3 DNA: TGTGCCACGAGGGATTATGGAAACACCATATATTTT. Translated, it gives CATRDYGNTIYF.

The J gene is TRBJ2-7, the V gene TRBV9; D remains ambiguous. V was clipped by 0 bases and J by 7 bases, with 14 bases between them. This CDR3 contains 14 residues. The germline CDR1 and CDR2 sequences are SGDLS and YYNGEE. The CDR3 sequence: CASSVGGNVEEQYF. CDR3 in DNA: TGTGCCAGCAGCGTAGGCGGCAACGTGGAAGAGCAGTACTTC.

V gene TRBV25-1 combines with J gene TRBJ2-2; a weak D match, TRBD2 (5 bases). Looked up from germline, CDR1 is MGHDK and CDR2 is SYGVNS. The CDR3 length is 11 residues. V lost 7 bases and J lost 5, with 5 bases in between. CDR3 residues: CASTGTGELFF. The DNA of the CDR3 is TGTGCCAGCACGGGGACCGGGGAGCTGTTTTTT.

The gene calls are TRBV10-3 and TRBJ2-5; 8 bases fit TRBD2. With 10 bases clipped from V and 1 base from J, the junction kept 17 bases outside the gene matches. This CDR3 is built from 17 residues. Germline V gene lookup returns CDR1 ENHRY and CDR2 SYGVKD. The DNA for the CDR3 is TGTGCCACCCTCGGCCTGAGCGGGGGACTTTCCCAAGAGACCCAGTACTTC. Protein product: CATLGLSGGLSQETQYF.

The DNA for the CDR3 is TGCGCCAGCAGCTTACGGGGGCCGAACACAGATACGCAGTATTTT. This encodes CASSLRGPNTDTQYF. The rearrangement uses TRBV5-1 and TRBJ2-3; D could derive from TRBD1 or TRBD2 (6 bases each). This CDR3 spans 15 amino acids. The V end was cut by 2 bases, the J end by 2 bases, with 12 bases between. Looked up from germline, CDR1 is SGHRS and CDR2 is YFSETQ.

The CDR3 sequence is CSVYPRGGDPYEQYF. The CDR3 bases are TGCAGCGTTTACCCTCGAGGGGGGGATCCCTACGAGCAGTACTTC. The rearrangement uses TRBV29-1 and TRBJ2-7; D may be TRBD2 (7 bases). Germline assignment: CDR1 SQVTM and CDR2 ANQGSEA. The V end lost 5 bases, the J end lost 2 bases, and 19 bases lay between the germline ends. The CDR3 sequence is 15 residues long.

The chain employs TRBV5-1 and TRBJ2-2; 13 nucleotides align to TRBD2. The V segment lost 2 bases and the J segment 6 bases; nucleotides outside the gene matches: 1. The length of the CDR3 is 15 residues. Germline loops: CDR1 SGHRS, CDR2 YFSETQ. CDR3 sequence (DNA): TGCGCCAGCAGCTTCACTAGCGGGGGGGCCGGGGAGCTGTTTTTT. This sequence encodes CASSFTSGGAGELFF.

The chain combines TRBV24-1 with TRBJ1-6; D is uncertain. The V gene's germline CDR1 is KGHDR and CDR2 SFDVKD. Trimming removed 4 bases from V and 5 bases from J, with 8 bases in between. The length of the CDR3 is 14 residues. This CDR3 is CATSEPWDNSPLHF. CDR3 coding DNA: TGTGCCACCAGTGAGCCGTGGGATAATTCACCCCTCCACTTT.

The chain uses TRBV2 and TRBJ1-4; D not certain. The germline CDR1 and CDR2 sequences are SNHLY and FYNNEI. The CDR3 runs 13 residues. V lost 4 bases to trimming and J lost 8 bases, with 11 bases between them. Here the CDR3 reads CASSVFPREKLFF. Here the CDR3 DNA reads TGTGCCAGCAGTGTTTTCCCTCGCGAAAAACTGTTTTTT.

The chain combines TRBV9 with TRBJ1-1; 10 bases match TRBD1. The CDR3 sequence is 14 residues long. With 3 bases clipped from V and 4 bases from J, the junction kept 3 bases outside the gene matches. Looked up from germline, CDR1 is SGDLS and CDR2 is YYNGEE. As DNA, the CDR3 is TGTGCCAGCAGCGGGGGGACAGGGGTCACTGAAGCTTTCTTT. It translates to CASSGGTGVTEAFF.

The chain links TRBV11-3 to TRBJ2-7, with D perhaps matching TRBD1 (5 bases). The V end lost 1 base, the J end lost 4 bases, and 8 bases lay between the germline ends. This CDR3 has 13 amino acids. Germline V lookup: CDR1 SGHNT, CDR2 YENEEA. The CDR3, as DNA: TGTGCCAGCAGCTTAGCGACAGTTTACGAGCAGTACTTC. This codes for CASSLATVYEQYF.

This clone was observed once. The junction and the germline gene differ at one end; a read error may be behind it. The gene calls are TRBV5-6 and TRBJ2-7, with 11 bases that match TRBD1. The CDR3 covers 12 residues. CDR1 is SGHDT, CDR2 YYEEEE, per germline. DNA for the CDR3: TGTACCAGCAGGGACAGGGGGATCGAGCAGTACTTC. Protein: CTSRDRGIEQYF.